This passage covers 29 T cell receptor beta chains from one sample sequenced in a study of human CD8 memory T cell subsets. UMI-labeled 5' RACE generated the TCR beta libraries. TCRdb re-analyzed the 5' RACE reads; it lists each CDR3 protein once, without DNA. The sample data list approximately 7,000 distinct CDR3 sequences. Material for sequencing was CD8+ stem-like memory T cells (TSCM and TCM) sorted from PBMCs. The subset was: stem-like memory CD8 T cells (TSTEM), CCR7+ PD-1- TIGIT-. The receptors come from a human donor in good health.

By frequency, this clonotype registers medium-sized. The V gene is TRBV28, the J gene TRBJ2-3; TCRdb gives TRBD1 as the D gene, but with no DNA this cannot be confirmed. The CDR3 loop spans 14 amino acids. Germline V lookup: CDR1 MDHEN, CDR2 SYDVKM. The CDR3 loop reads CASSFVSGSDTQYF.

The chain couples TRBV4-1 to TRBJ2-1; TCRdb picks TRBD1, but there is no DNA to check that call. This CDR3 region has 13 residues. Germline CDR1 reads MGHRA; CDR2 reads YSYEKL. The CDR3 spells CASSPTGGNEQFF.

This chain links TRBV27 with TRBJ2-2; TCRdb returns TRBD2, unconfirmable since there is no DNA. Germline V lookup: CDR1 MNHEY, CDR2 SMNVEV (reference sequence). This CDR3 has 16 amino acids. The chain's CDR3 is CASSLSTSGATGELFF.

This clonotype ranks as medium-sized (0.01 to 0.1%) in terms of frequency. The genes are TRBV7-8 and TRBJ2-1; TCRdb returns TRBD2, unconfirmable since there is no DNA. The V gene's germline CDR1 is SGHVS and CDR2 FQNEAQ. The CDR3 spans 19 residues. The chain's CDR3 is CASSLEGGRGGRAINEQFF.

This rearrangement joins TRBV20-1 to TRBJ2-7; there is no DNA to check the TCRdb D call of TRBD2. This CDR3 is built from 15 residues. Per the germline V gene, CDR1 is DFQATT and CDR2 is SNEGSKA (reference sequence). Here the CDR3 reads CSADSLAGEIDEQYF.

The chain combines TRBV20-1 with TRBJ2-2. Germline CDR1 DFQATT, CDR2 SNEGSKA (reference sequence). The CDR3 covers 13 residues. CDR3 residues: CSGVASDTGELFF.

J is TRBJ1-2 and V is TRBV19; TCRdb names TRBD1, which stays unverified in the absence of DNA. Germline CDR1 and CDR2: LNHDA and SQIVND (reference sequence). This CDR3 contains 15 residues. Here the CDR3 reads CASSLIGGQNNGYTF.

According to its frequency, this clonotype is medium-sized. The chain links TRBV7-9 to TRBJ2-5; checking the TCRdb D call of TRBD1 is not possible without DNA. The CDR3 is made up of 16 amino acids. Looked up from germline, CDR1 is SEHNR and CDR2 is FQNEAQ (reference sequence). The CDR3 region is CASSPHPDRGQETQYF.

In terms of frequency, this clonotype is medium-sized (0.01 to 0.1%). V is TRBV9 and J is TRBJ2-2; TCRdb names TRBD1, which stays unverified in the absence of DNA. Germline lookup yields CDR1 SGDLS and CDR2 YYNGEE. CDR3 length: 17 residues. The chain's CDR3 is CASGGSDRAQNTGELFF.

The chain combines TRBV10-3 with TRBJ2-1; the TCRdb D gene call, TRBD2, has no DNA to confirm it. The CDR3 extends over 16 amino acids. The germline gives CDR1 ENHRY, CDR2 SYGVKD. The CDR3: CAIRALTRLAGDEQFF.

The V gene is TRBV5-1, the J gene TRBJ2-1; TCRdb designates TRBD1, a call that cannot be tested without DNA. The CDR3 sequence is 16 residues long. The germline V gene encodes CDR1 SGHRS and CDR2 YFSETQ. The CDR3 region is CASSLAPDRRYNEQFF.

The genes are TRBV29-1 and TRBJ2-4. Germline assignment: CDR1 SQVTM and CDR2 ANQGSEA. The CDR3 length is 12 residues. This CDR3 reads CSVRIAKNIQYF.

The chain couples TRBV29-1 to TRBJ2-2. The CDR3 is made up of 14 amino acids. Germline loops: CDR1 SQVTM, CDR2 ANQGSEA. The CDR3 sequence: CSVEAVQNTGELFF.

The rearrangement joins TRBV5-6 to TRBJ1-1; TCRdb picks TRBD1, but there is no DNA to check that call. The CDR3 contains 17 residues. Per the germline V gene, CDR1 is SGHDT and CDR2 is YYEEEE. The CDR3 sequence is CASSLGGPTGMNTEAFF.

V usage is TRBV7-8 and J usage is TRBJ1-1. The length of the CDR3 is 15 residues. CDR1 is SGHVS and CDR2 is FQNEAQ in the germline V gene. The CDR3 region is CASSPSRGGSTEAFF.

The chain carries TRBV5-1 and TRBJ2-1; TCRdb lists TRBD2, though no DNA is available to test this call. This CDR3 contains 14 residues. Germline V gene data show CDR1 as SGHRS and CDR2 as YFSETQ. This CDR3 is CASRSQRGNNEQFF. Filled out from reference TRBV5-1 and TRBJ2-1, the complete variable domain reads KAGVTQTPRYLIKTRGQQVTLSCSPISGHRSVSWYQQTPGQGLQFLFEYFSETQRNKGNFPGRFSGRQFSNSRSEMNVSTLELGDSALYLCASRSQRGNNEQFFGPGTRLTVL.

The chain employs TRBV25-1 and TRBJ2-7. Germline CDR1 reads MGHDK; CDR2 reads SYGVNS. CDR3 length: 12 amino acids. The CDR3: CASSFGDYEQYF.

The chain's CDR3 is CASSFMTTGELFF. V is TRBV27 and J is TRBJ2-2. Germline lookup yields CDR1 MNHEY and CDR2 SMNVEV (reference sequence). CDR3 length: 13 amino acids.

The chain carries TRBV12-3 or TRBV12-4 and TRBJ1-5. The CDR3 extends over 14 amino acids. The CDR3 here is CASSRGRGQQPQHF.

The chain carries TRBV20-1 and TRBJ2-1; absent DNA, TCRdb's TRBD2 call cannot be checked. Germline-derived CDR1 and CDR2 are DFQATT and SNEGSKA (reference sequence). This CDR3 is 17 amino acids long. CDR3 protein: CSATGTSGASSYNEQFF.

The rearrangement links TRBV12-5 to TRBJ2-1; checking the TCRdb D call of TRBD1 is not possible without DNA. Germline CDR1 reads LGHNT; CDR2 reads FRNRAP. CDR3 length: 16 residues. CDR3 sequence reads: CASGPSGTGGYNEQFF.

This rearrangement joins TRBV5-1 to TRBJ2-1; TCRdb gives TRBD2 as the D gene, but with no DNA this cannot be confirmed. The CDR3 covers 19 residues. The germline V gene encodes CDR1 SGHRS and CDR2 YFSETQ. The CDR3 is CASSLEGSGLAGATHEQFF.

This chain connects TRBV19 to TRBJ2-1; TCRdb designates TRBD2, a call that cannot be tested without DNA. The CDR3 length is 14 residues. Germline CDR1 LNHDA, CDR2 SQIVND (reference sequence). This chain's CDR3 is CASSILAGEDEQFF. Full variable domain (outside the CDR3, taken from reference TRBV19 and TRBJ2-1): DGGITQSPKYLFRKEGQNVTLSCEQNLNHDAMYWYRQDPGQGLRLIYYSQIVNDFQKGDIAEGYSVSREKKESFPLTVTSAQKNPTAFYLCASSILAGEDEQFFGPGTRLTVL.

By frequency, this clonotype registers medium-sized. The chain employs TRBV7-9 and TRBJ2-7; TCRdb designates TRBD2, a call that cannot be tested without DNA. The CDR3 has 14 residues. Per germline, CDR1 SEHNR and CDR2 FQNEAQ (reference sequence). The CDR3 spells CASSRISSAHEQYF.

This clonotype is deemed medium-sized by its frequency. This chain's CDR3 is CASSWVSGGGTQYF. The chain carries TRBV7-9 and TRBJ2-3; the TCRdb D gene call, TRBD2, has no DNA to confirm it. This CDR3 has 14 amino acids. Germline CDR1 SEHNR, CDR2 FQNEAQ (reference sequence).

The rearrangement joins TRBV29-1 to TRBJ2-7; without DNA, the TCRdb call of TRBD1 cannot be checked. The CDR3 is 13 amino acids. CDR1 and CDR2 (germline): SQVTM, ANQGSEA. Here the CDR3 reads CSVGAGIGYEQYF.

Frequency places this clonotype as medium-sized. The V call is TRBV29-1, the J call TRBJ1-1; no DNA is available, so the TRBD1 call from TCRdb remains unchecked. The CDR3 is 14 residues long. CDR1 is SQVTM, CDR2 ANQGSEA, per germline. CDR3 residues: CSVEWAGGNTEAFF.

The CDR3 sequence is CASSSHMGSEPYEQYF. The chain links TRBV13 to TRBJ2-7; the D call from TCRdb, TRBD1, cannot be confirmed without DNA. Per the germline V gene, CDR1 is PRHDT and CDR2 is FYEKMQ (reference sequence). The CDR3 has 16 residues.

The chain carries TRBV20-1 and TRBJ1-5; without DNA, the TCRdb call of TRBD1 cannot be checked. CDR1 is DFQATT and CDR2 is SNEGSKA in the germline V gene (reference sequence). The CDR3 is 16 residues long. CDR3 loop: CSARGDSRAGNQPQHF.